One and the same sample provided the 26 T cell receptor beta chains below, sequenced in a study of T cell responses to AZD1222 COVID-19 vaccine. Produced via immunoSEQ multiplex PCR; TCRdb's table is partial and in-frame only. This repertoire shows under 200,000 clones, 75% to 90% found once; its top ten account for around 2.9%. The source material was peripheral blood, sampled on day 0 of MenACWY control vaccination. Receptors originate from an adult in good health.

The chain has TRBV4-3 and TRBJ2-5; 10 positions agree with TRBD2. Germline CDR1 is LGHNA and CDR2 is YSLEER. Trimming took 0 bases from V and 3 from J; bases not matched to a gene: 4. This CDR3 spans 16 amino acids. The CDR3 nucleotides read TGCGCCAGCAGCCAAGATCGGCTAGCGGGGGAAGAGACCCAGTACTTC. It translates to CASSQDRLAGEETQYF.

The rearrangement uses TRBV6-5 and TRBJ2-1; D is unresolved. Trimming left V 8 bases short and J 1 base short, with 12 bases between. The CDR3 sequence is 14 residues long. Germline values: CDR1 MNHEY, CDR2 SVGAGI. As DNA, the CDR3 is TGTGCCAGCCGGCCTCCTCTTTCCTACAATGAGCAGTTCTTC. It yields the protein CASRPPLSYNEQFF.

The V gene is TRBV2, the J gene TRBJ2-5; no clear D gene. V lost 3 bases and J lost 5, with 16 bases in between. The CDR3 covers 15 residues. Germline CDR1 reads SNHLY; CDR2 reads FYNNEI. CDR3 residues: CASSDGPFYGETQYF. CDR3 DNA sequence: TGTGCCAGCAGTGATGGCCCATTTTATGGGGAGACCCAGTACTTC.

The chain carries TRBV28 and TRBJ1-4, with 9 bases fitting TRBD1. This CDR3 spans 14 amino acids. The germline CDR1 and CDR2 sequences are MDHEN and SYDVKM. V trimming: 6 bases; J trimming: 5 bases; junction bases outside the gene matches: 4. The CDR3 spells CASRETGGNEKLFF. The CDR3 DNA reads TGTGCCAGCAGAGAGACAGGGGGGAATGAAAAACTGTTTTTT. The complete variable domain, with remaining parts taken from reference TRBV28 and TRBJ1-4, reads DVKVTQSSRYLVKRTGEKVFLECVQDMDHENMFWYRQDPGLGLRLIYFSYDVKMKEKGDIPEGYSVSREKKERFSLILESASTNQTSMYLCASRETGGNEKLFFGSGTQLSVL.

V and J are TRBV5-5 and TRBJ2-4, with D tentatively TRBD2 (6 bases). Germline loops: CDR1 SGHKS, CDR2 YYEKEE (reference sequence). Trimming left V 4 bases short and J 3 bases short, with 11 bases between. The CDR3 covers 14 residues. As DNA, the CDR3 is TGTGCCAGCAGCCTACTAGCCGGCAAAAACATTCAGTACTTC. Translation gives CASSLLAGKNIQYF.

The chain is built from TRBV21-1 and TRBJ1-5. TRBV21-1 is listed as a pseudogene. CDR3 length: 14 residues. The CDR3 here is CASSKGEGITGQHF. CDR3 nucleotide sequence: TGTGCCAGCAGCAAGGGGGAGGGAATAACGGGCCAGCATTTT.

CDR3 nucleotide sequence: TGTGCCAGCAGCGCCAGGGGGTTTGCGTCACCCCTCCACTTT. Translation gives CASSARGFASPLHF. The rearrangement uses TRBV7-2 and TRBJ1-6, with 7 bases aligning to TRBD1. Looked up from germline, CDR1 is SGHTA and CDR2 is FQGNSA. V trimming: 5 bases; J trimming: 10 bases; junction bases outside the gene matches: 8. The CDR3 totals 14 residues. Complete variable domain (other parts from reference TRBV7-2 and TRBJ1-6): GAGVSQSPSNKVTEKGKDVELRCDPISGHTALYWYRQSLGQGLEFLIYFQGNSAPDKSGLPSDRFSAERTGGSVSTLTIQRTQQEDSAVYLCASSARGFASPLHFGNGTRLTVT.

This chain links TRBV11-3 with TRBJ1-6; weak D call: TRBD1 (5 bases). CDR3 size: 13 residues. The V gene lost 3 bases and the J gene lost 9 bases, with 9 bases spanning the gap. CDR1 SGHNT and CDR2 YENEEA come from the germline V gene. This CDR3 is CASSLTQGSPLHF. The CDR3 DNA reads TGTGCCAGCAGCTTGACTCAGGGTTCACCCCTCCACTTT. Together with reference TRBV11-3 and TRBJ1-6, the CDR3 gives the full variable domain: EAGVVQSPRYKIIEKKQPVAFWCNPISGHNTLYWYLQNLGQGPELLIRYENEEAVDDSQLPKDRFSAERLKGVDSTLKIQPAELGDSAVYLCASSLTQGSPLHFGNGTRLTVT.

This sequence joins TRBV18 and TRBJ2-2; 7 bases map to TRBD1. The CDR3 runs 17 residues. Germline CDR1 and CDR2: KGHSH and LQKENI. V was pared by 2 bases and J by 0 bases, with 6 bases of the junction left unmatched. The CDR3, as DNA: TGTGCCAGCTCACCAGGCTCGACAGGGACGAACACCGGGGAGCTGTTTTTT. It codes for CASSPGSTGTNTGELFF.

This clone was seen more than once but under ten times. The V and J genes are TRBV4-2 and TRBJ1-1; the match to TRBD1 covers 8 bases. The CDR3 is 15 amino acids. The junction had 11 bases not matched to a gene; V was cut back by 4 bases and J by 7 bases. Germline loops: CDR1 LGHNA, CDR2 YNFKEQ. CDR3 loop: CASSRASSGTGEAFF. The DNA of the CDR3 is TGTGCCAGCAGCCGAGCTTCTTCCGGGACAGGTGAAGCTTTCTTT.

The chain carries TRBV5-6 and TRBJ2-7, with a possible D match to TRBD1 (6 bases). The V end lost 1 base, the J end lost 4 bases, and 9 bases lay between the germline ends. CDR1 and CDR2 from the germline V gene are SGHDT and YYEEEE. The CDR3 is 13 residues long. CDR3 nucleotides: TGTGCCAGCAGCTTGACAGGGTCGTACGAGCAGTACTTC. Amino acid sequence: CASSLTGSYEQYF.

J is TRBJ1-6 and V is TRBV4-2; no definite D call. Germline values: CDR1 LGHNA, CDR2 YNFKEQ. V lost 0 bases and J lost 8, with 11 bases in between. CDR3 length: 15 amino acids. The CDR3 coding sequence is TGTGCCAGCAGCCAAGAAGAGGTAACGGATTCACCCCTCCACTTT. This encodes CASSQEEVTDSPLHF.

This clone was seen a single time. This chain links TRBV6-5 with TRBJ1-2, with D uncertain. The V gene lost 6 bases and the J gene lost 8 bases, with 16 bases spanning the gap. CDR1 is MNHEY, CDR2 SVGAGI, per germline. The CDR3 totals 13 residues. CDR3 sequence (DNA): TGTGCCAGCAGCGACTCCCGACCGGGCGGCTACACCTTC. It is translated as CASSDSRPGGYTF.

The chain couples TRBV28 to TRBJ1-1; 10 nucleotides line up with TRBD1. Trimming removed 6 bases from V and 8 bases from J; junction bases left unmatched: 9. Per the germline V gene, CDR1 is MDHEN and CDR2 is SYDVKM. This CDR3 contains 14 residues. CDR3 sequence: CASRGQGTPLEAFF. The DNA for the CDR3 is TGTGCCAGCAGGGGACAGGGGACCCCCTTGGAAGCTTTCTTT.

This clone was picked up one time. V gene TRBV28 combines with J gene TRBJ1-5, with D perhaps TRBD1 (6 bases). V lost 5 bases and J 6 bases, leaving 17 bases between the germline ends. The germline CDR1 and CDR2 sequences are MDHEN and SYDVKM. This CDR3 is built from 15 residues. The CDR3 spells CASSEHDPQGQPQHF. The DNA of the CDR3 is TGTGCCAGCAGTGAACACGATCCACAGGGTCAGCCCCAGCATTTT.

The chain combines TRBV27 with TRBJ2-1; TRBD1 aligns across 8 bases. The CDR3 contains 15 residues. CDR1 is MNHEY and CDR2 is SMNVEV in the germline V gene (reference sequence). Trimming took 2 bases from V and 4 from J; bases not matched to a gene: 4. The CDR3 is CASSLGTGYYNEQFF. DNA for the CDR3: TGTGCCAGCAGTTTAGGGACAGGATATTACAATGAGCAGTTCTTC.

The chain uses TRBV28 and TRBJ2-7; D not resolved. The CDR3 is 14 amino acids. The V gene's germline CDR1 is MDHEN and CDR2 SYDVKM. With 4 bases removed from V and 0 bases from J, the gap between germline ends came to 10 bases. Here the CDR3 DNA reads TGTGCCAGCAGTTCCAGCAATCTCTCCTACGAGCAGTACTTC. It is translated as CASSSSNLSYEQYF.

The chain is built from TRBV5-1 and TRBJ2-5; tentatively, D is TRBD1 or TRBD2 (5 bases each). The CDR3 runs 15 residues. V was trimmed by 3 bases and J by 1 base, leaving 13 bases between them. Per the germline V gene, CDR1 is SGHRS and CDR2 is YFSETQ. CDR3 in amino acids: CASSYTNGGQETQYF. The DNA of the CDR3 is TGCGCCAGCAGCTATACAAATGGGGGCCAAGAGACCCAGTACTTC.

The J gene is TRBJ2-1, the V gene TRBV28, with TRBD2 as a possible D gene (6 bases). Germline lookup yields CDR1 MDHEN and CDR2 SYDVKM. The CDR3 has 14 residues. V was cut by 8 bases and J by 2 bases, with 13 bases left in between. The chain's CDR3 is CASSRESPYNEQFF. In DNA form, the CDR3 reads TGTGCCAGCTCCCGGGAGAGCCCCTACAATGAGCAGTTCTTC. Complete variable domain (other parts from reference TRBV28 and TRBJ2-1): DVKVTQSSRYLVKRTGEKVFLECVQDMDHENMFWYRQDPGLGLRLIYFSYDVKMKEKGDIPEGYSVSREKKERFSLILESASTNQTSMYLCASSRESPYNEQFFGPGTRLTVL.

The CDR3 region is CASRRQISTDTQYF. CDR3 bases: TGTGCCAGCAGGCGACAGATAAGCACAGATACGCAGTATTTT. V gene TRBV27 combines with J gene TRBJ2-3; possibly TRBD1 for D (5 bases). Trimming removed 6 bases at V and 0 bases at J, with 10 bases between. Germline V CDR1 and CDR2: MNHEY, SMNVEV (reference sequence). The CDR3 contains 14 residues.

The chain uses TRBV28 and TRBJ2-1; tentatively, D is TRBD2 (7 bases). Germline V gene lookup returns CDR1 MDHEN and CDR2 SYDVKM. The CDR3 covers 16 residues. Trimming cost V 6 bases and J 4 bases, with 19 bases left between them. CDR3 protein: CASRPGGFGRYNEQFF. The CDR3 DNA follows: TGTGCCAGCAGACCCGGGGGCTTCGGGAGGTACAATGAGCAGTTCTTC.

V usage is TRBV5-4 and J usage is TRBJ2-1, with TRBD2 matching 9 bases. The J segment lost 10 bases and the V segment lost 4 bases, leaving 3 bases of the junction unmatched. Germline V gene data show CDR1 as SGHNT and CDR2 as YYREEE (reference sequence). CDR3 size: 12 residues. The CDR3 region has the DNA TGTGCCAGCAGCCAGACTAGCGGAGAGCAGTTCTTC. It is translated as CASSQTSGEQFF.

V gene TRBV5-5 combines with J gene TRBJ1-1; TRBD1 might be the D (5 bases). V was shortened by 0 bases and J by 5 bases, with 8 bases between the two germline ends. The germline V gene encodes CDR1 SGHKS and CDR2 YYEKEE (reference sequence). The CDR3 runs 13 residues. The CDR3 DNA reads TGTGCCAGCAGCTTGGGGAAGGGGACTGAAGCTTTCTTT. This codes for CASSLGKGTEAFF.

The chain combines TRBV30 with TRBJ1-2; 9 positions agree with TRBD1. This CDR3 contains 15 residues. CDR1 is GTSNPN, CDR2 SVGIG, per germline (reference sequence). V was pared by 2 bases and J by 3 bases, with 7 bases of the junction left unmatched. The DNA of the CDR3 is TGTGCCTGGAGTACAGGGACAGGGTATGACTATGGCTACACCTTC. Translated: CAWSTGTGYDYGYTF.

The rearrangement joins TRBV19 to TRBJ1-4, with 7 bases lining up with TRBD1. Germline values: CDR1 LNHDA, CDR2 SQIVND (reference sequence). After removal of 4 bases from V and 7 bases from J, the junction contained 6 bases not matched to a gene. This CDR3 is built from 14 residues. The CDR3 DNA is TGTGCCAGTAGTACGACAGGGTGGGGTGAAAAACTGTTTTTT. Its protein is CASSTTGWGEKLFF.

This clone was seen only once. V and J are TRBV24-1 and TRBJ2-1; the match to TRBD2 covers 13 bases. The CDR3 runs 16 residues. With V trimmed by 0 bases and J by 7 bases, 2 bases remained unmatched. Per germline, CDR1 KGHDR and CDR2 SFDVKD. The CDR3 reads CATSDLRLAGGNEQFF. CDR3 sequence (DNA): TGTGCCACCAGTGATTTGCGACTAGCGGGAGGAAATGAGCAGTTCTTC.